This T cell receptor beta chain was retrieved from a study of immune evolution from preneoplasia to lung adenocarcinoma (dated by TCRdb to the early 2020s). About the investigation overall: HLA loss of heterozygosity was found in about 7% of AIS, roughly 15% of MIA and about 32% of ADC lesions, and in no AAH lesions. The study used immune gene expression, TCR sequencing and multiplex immunofluorescence to profile the immune contexture of lung adenocarcinoma precursors and invasive adenocarcinoma. Resected precursor lesions (AAH, AIS, MIA) and invasive adenocarcinomas were each compared against paired morphologically normal lung tissue. Sample size was determined by specimen availability and not by a prior power calculation. Whole exome sequencing and methylation data from the same cohort of nodules were integrated with the immune data. In total, the cohort included some 55 patients with pulmonary nodules, all of whom underwent surgical resection. TCR sequencing data came from approximately 56 patients. According to the study, over a hundred samples were used for TCR sequencing. Class I HLA alleles were inferred from exome data with POLYSOLVER, and allele-specific HLA loss was detected with LOHHLA.

The immunoSEQ hsTCRbeta Kit was used to sequence TCR beta CDR3 regions from DNA. As for the original processing: The ImmunoSEQ Analyzer was used to analyse the TCR sequencing data. T cell clonality was defined as 1 minus Pielou's evenness, calculated on productive rearrangements. The inverse Simpson index, applied to productive templates, was used to measure T cell diversity. T cell density was TCR beta template counts normalized to usable DNA, estimated by amplifying and sequencing housekeeping genes. TCR metrics were compared across histologic stages using two-sided Kruskal-Wallis tests. Not all clones reach the TCRdb copy of this immuneACCESS table, which keeps in-frame sequences only. Checked studies attribute under half of the gap to unresolved V genes and leave the rest unexplained. V, J and clone size derive from that table, while D and trimming were established from the DNA sequence. The sample table records 6,200 or so clones; 85% of these occur just once. The ten largest account for approximately 5% of the sample.

Here is what the overall study found, with its caveats: Because all patients came from Japan and China, whether the findings apply to Western populations was uncertain. T cell clonality was highest in KRAS-mutant nodules compared with EGFR-mutant or double wild-type lesions. Top T cell clone frequencies were highest in normal lung and appeared to decrease progressively from AAH through AIS, MIA and invasive adenocarcinoma. Clonality was highest in normal lung, while later-stage lesions appeared to show lower clonality but higher T cell density and diversity. The findings reflected association rather than direct causation, and larger cohorts with long-term follow-up and longitudinal biopsies were considered necessary.

About this clone: The clone's antigen remains unknown. Base qualities were left out, and no much larger clone turns up one base away.

From the cysteine up to the phenylalanine, the CDR3 has a length of 13 residues. This entry keeps only the CDR3 DNA: 39 bases, framed from base 1. V sheds 6 bases and J sheds 7 bases, leaving 16 bases between their ends. CDR1 and CDR2 (SQVTM, ANQGSEA) derive from the germline V gene. Patients underwent resection in Japan or China between the mid-2010s and the late 2010s. Two lung cancer pathologists independently confirmed the histologic diagnosis of each case on H&E slides. For nucleic acid extraction, premalignant or tumor cells were enriched by macro-dissection following pathologic assessment. FFPE tissue was used for DNA isolation with the AllPrep DNA/RNA FFPE Kit.

This TCR came from a person aged 50-75 years with lung adenocarcinoma. The sample comprised FFPE invasive lung adenocarcinoma tissue. The cell subset or site label, read with the paper, signifies: frankly invasive lung adenocarcinoma (ADC). This chain is built from TRBV29-1 and TRBJ2-1; the D gene cannot be resolved reliably. The bases are TGCAGCGTCACTCCTCCGACCTTGAATGAGCAGTTCTTC. Translated, this is CSVTPPTLNEQFF.